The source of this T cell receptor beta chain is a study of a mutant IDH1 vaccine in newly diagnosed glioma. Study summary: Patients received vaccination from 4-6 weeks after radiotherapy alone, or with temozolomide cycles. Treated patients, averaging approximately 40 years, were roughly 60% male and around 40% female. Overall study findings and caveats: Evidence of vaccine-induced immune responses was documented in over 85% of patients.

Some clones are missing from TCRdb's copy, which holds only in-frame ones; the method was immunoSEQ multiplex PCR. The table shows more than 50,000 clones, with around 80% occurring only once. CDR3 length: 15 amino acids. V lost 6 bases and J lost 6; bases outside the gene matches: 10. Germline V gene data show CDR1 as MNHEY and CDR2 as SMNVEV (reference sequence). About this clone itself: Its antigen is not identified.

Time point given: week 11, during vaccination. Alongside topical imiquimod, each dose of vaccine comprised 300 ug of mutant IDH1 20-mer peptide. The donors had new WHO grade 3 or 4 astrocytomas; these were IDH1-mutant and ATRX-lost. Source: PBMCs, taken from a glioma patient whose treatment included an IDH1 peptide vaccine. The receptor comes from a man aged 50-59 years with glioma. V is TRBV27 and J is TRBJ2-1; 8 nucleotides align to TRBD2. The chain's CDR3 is CASSQRERELNEQFF. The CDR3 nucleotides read TGTGCCAGCAGCCAAAGGGAGCGGGAGCTCAATGAGCAGTTCTTC.